This T cell receptor beta chain was recorded in a study of T cells in Graves' hyperthyroidism and ophthalmopathy. Those with hyperthyroidism were 18 to 65 years old, newly diagnosed, and ill for under 2 months. Uncontrolled infection, other autoimmune disease, pregnancy and lactation each barred patients from inclusion. For this clonotype: The antigen remains undetermined.

Study-level results: Blood held most thyroid clonotypes expanded above 0.001 frequency.

There were TCR beta CDR3 regions amplified from RNA transcripts. With the HTBI primer set, the TCR CDR3 went through a first round of RT-PCR. TCRdb called the multiplex PCR reads again in MiXCR, with one record for every CDR3 protein. The sample carries roughly 580,000 distinct CDR3 sequences, 11% to 15% recorded once. With V trimmed by 0 bases and J by 3 bases, 5 bases remained unmatched. Germline V gene data show CDR1 as DFQATT and CDR2 as SNEGSKA (reference sequence). CDR3 length: 16 amino acids. The source is a woman aged 25-40 years with Graves' hyperthyroidism that later progressed to Graves' ophthalmopathy. This chain joins TRBV20-1 and TRBJ2-1; 10 bases are shared with TRBD2. Source material: blood. CDR3 DNA: TGCAGTGCTAGAGATCTGGCTAGCGGGAGCTACAATGAGCAGTTCTTC. Translation: CSARDLASGSYNEQFF.